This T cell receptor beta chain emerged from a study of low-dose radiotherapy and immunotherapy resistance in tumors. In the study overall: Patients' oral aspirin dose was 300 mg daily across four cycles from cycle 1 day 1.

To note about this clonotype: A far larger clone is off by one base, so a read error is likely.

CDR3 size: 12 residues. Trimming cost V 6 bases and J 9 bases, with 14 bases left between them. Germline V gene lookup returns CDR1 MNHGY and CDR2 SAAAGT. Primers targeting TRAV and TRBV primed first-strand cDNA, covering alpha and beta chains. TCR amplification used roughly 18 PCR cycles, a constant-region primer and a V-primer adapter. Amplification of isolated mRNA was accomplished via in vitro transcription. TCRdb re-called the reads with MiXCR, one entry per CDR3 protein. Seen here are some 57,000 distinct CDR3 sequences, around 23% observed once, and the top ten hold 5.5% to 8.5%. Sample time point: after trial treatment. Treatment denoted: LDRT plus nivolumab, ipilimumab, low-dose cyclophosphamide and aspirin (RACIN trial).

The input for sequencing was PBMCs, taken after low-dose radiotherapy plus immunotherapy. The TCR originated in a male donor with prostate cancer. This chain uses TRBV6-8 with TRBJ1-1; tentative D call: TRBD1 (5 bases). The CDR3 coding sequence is TGTGCCAGCAGCCAGTCCGGGACTAAAGCTTTCTTT. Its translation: CASSQSGTKAFF.